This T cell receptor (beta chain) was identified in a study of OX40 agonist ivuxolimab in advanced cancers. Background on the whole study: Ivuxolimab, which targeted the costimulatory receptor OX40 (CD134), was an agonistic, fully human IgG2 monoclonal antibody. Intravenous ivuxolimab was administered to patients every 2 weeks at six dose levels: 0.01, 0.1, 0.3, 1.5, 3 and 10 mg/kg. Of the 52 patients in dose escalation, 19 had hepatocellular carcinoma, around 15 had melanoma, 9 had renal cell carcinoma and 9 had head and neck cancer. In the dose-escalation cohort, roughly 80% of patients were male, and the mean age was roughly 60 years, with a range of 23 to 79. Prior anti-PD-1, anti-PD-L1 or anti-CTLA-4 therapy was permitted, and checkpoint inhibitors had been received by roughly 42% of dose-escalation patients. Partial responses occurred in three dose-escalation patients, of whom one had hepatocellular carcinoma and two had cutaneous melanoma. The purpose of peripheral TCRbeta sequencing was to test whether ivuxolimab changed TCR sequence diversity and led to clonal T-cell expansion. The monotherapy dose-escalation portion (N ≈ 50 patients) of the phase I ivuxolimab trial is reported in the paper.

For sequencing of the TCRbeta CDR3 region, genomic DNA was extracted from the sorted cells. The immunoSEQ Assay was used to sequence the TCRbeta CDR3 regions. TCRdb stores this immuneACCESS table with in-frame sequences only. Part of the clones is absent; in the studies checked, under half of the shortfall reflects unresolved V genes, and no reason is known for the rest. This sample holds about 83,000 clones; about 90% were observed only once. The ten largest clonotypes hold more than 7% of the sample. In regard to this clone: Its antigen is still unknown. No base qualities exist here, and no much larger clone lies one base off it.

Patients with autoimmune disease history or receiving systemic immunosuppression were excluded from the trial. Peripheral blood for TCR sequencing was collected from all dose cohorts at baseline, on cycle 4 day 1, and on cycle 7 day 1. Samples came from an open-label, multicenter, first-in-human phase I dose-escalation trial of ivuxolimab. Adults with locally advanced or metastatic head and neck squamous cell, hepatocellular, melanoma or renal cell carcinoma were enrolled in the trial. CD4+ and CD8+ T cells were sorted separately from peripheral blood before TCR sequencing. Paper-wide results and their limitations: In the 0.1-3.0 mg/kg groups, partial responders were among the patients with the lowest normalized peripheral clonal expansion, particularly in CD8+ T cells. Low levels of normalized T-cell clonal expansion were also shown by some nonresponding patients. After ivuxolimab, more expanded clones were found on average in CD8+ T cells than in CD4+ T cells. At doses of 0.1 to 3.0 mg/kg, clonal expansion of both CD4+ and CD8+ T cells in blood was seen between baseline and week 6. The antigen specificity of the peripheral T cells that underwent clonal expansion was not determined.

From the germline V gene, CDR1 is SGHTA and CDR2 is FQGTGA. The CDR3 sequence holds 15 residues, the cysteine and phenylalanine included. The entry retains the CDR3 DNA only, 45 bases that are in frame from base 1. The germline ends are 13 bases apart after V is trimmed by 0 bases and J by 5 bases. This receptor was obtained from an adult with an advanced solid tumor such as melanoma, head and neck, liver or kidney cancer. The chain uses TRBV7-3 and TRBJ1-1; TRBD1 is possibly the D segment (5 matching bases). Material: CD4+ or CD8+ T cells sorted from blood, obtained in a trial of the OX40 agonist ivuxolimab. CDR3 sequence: CASSLTSQGLTEAFF. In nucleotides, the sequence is TGTGCCAGCAGCTTAACGTCTCAGGGACTAACTGAAGCTTTCTTT.